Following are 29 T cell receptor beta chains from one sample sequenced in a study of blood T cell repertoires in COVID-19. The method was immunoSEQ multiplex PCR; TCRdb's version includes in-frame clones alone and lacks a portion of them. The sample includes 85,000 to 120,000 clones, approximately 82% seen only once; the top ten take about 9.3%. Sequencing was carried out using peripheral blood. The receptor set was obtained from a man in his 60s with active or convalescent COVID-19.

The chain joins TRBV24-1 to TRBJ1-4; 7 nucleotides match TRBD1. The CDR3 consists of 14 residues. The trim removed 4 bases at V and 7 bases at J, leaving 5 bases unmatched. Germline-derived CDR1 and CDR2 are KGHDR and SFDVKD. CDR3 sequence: CATSETGAGEKLFF. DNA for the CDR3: TGTGCCACCAGTGAAACAGGGGCGGGTGAAAAACTGTTTTTT.

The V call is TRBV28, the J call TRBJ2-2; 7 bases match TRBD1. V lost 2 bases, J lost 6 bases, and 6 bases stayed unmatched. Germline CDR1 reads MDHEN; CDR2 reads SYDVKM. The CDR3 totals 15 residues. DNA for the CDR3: TGTGCCAGCAGTTTAGACAGGGTTGGGGCCGGGGAGCTGTTTTTT. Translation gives CASSLDRVGAGELFF.

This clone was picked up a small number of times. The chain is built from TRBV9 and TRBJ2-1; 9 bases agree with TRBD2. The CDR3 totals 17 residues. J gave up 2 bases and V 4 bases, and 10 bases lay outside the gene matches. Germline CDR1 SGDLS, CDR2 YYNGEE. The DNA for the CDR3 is TGTGCCAGCAGCCCCCTGTGGACTAGCGTAACCTACAATGAGCAGTTCTTC. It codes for CASSPLWTSVTYNEQFF.

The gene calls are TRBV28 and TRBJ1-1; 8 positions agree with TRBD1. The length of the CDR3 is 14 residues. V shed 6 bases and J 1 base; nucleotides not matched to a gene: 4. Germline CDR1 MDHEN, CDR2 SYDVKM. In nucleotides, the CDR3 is TGTGCCAGCAGACTCGGGACAGGGAACACTGAAGCTTTCTTT. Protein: CASRLGTGNTEAFF.

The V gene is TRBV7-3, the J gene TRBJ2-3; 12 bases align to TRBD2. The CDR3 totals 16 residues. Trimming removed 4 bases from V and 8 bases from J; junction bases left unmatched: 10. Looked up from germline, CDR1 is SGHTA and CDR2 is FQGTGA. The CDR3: CASSSSLAGGPGTQYF. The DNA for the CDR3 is TGTGCCAGCAGCTCCTCGCTAGCGGGAGGGCCGGGTACGCAGTATTTT.

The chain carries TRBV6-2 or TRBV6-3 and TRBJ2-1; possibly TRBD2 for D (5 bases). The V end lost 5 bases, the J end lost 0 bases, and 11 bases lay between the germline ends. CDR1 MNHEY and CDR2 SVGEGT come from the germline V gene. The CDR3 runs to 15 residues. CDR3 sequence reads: CASSSGRSSYNEQFF. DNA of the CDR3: TGTGCCAGCAGTAGTGGGAGAAGCTCCTACAATGAGCAGTTCTTC.

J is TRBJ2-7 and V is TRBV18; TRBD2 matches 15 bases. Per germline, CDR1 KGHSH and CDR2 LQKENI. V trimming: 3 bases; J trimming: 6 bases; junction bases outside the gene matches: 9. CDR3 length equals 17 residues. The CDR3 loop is CASSPRTSGRATREQYF. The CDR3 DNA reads TGTGCCAGCTCACCCCGGACTAGCGGGAGGGCCACCCGCGAGCAGTACTTC.

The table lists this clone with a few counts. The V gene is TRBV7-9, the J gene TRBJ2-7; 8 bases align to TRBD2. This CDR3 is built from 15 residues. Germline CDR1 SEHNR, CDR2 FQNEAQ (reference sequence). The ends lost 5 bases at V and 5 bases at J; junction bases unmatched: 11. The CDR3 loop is CASSPDLSGSNEQYV. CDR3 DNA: TGTGCCAGCAGCCCAGATCTGAGCGGGAGCAACGAGCAGTACGTC.

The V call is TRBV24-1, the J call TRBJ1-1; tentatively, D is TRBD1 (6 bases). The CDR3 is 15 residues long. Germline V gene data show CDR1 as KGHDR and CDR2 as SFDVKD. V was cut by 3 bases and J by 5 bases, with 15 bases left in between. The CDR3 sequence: CATSDASQGNTEAFF. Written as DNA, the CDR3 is TGTGCCACCAGTGATGCGTCACAGGGAAATACTGAAGCTTTCTTT.

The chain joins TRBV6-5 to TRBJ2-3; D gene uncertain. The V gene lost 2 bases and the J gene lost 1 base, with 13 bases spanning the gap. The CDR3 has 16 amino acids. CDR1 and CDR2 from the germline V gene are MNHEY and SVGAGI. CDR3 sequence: CASSYDRRRGTDTQYF. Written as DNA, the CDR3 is TGTGCCAGCAGTTACGATCGCCGACGGGGCACAGATACGCAGTATTTT.

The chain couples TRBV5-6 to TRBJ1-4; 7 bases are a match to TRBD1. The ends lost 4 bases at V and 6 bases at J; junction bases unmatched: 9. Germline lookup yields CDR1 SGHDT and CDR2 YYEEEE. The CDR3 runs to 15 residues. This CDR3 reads CASSLGWDRDEKLFF. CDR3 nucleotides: TGTGCCAGCAGCCTTGGGTGGGACAGAGATGAAAAACTGTTTTTT.

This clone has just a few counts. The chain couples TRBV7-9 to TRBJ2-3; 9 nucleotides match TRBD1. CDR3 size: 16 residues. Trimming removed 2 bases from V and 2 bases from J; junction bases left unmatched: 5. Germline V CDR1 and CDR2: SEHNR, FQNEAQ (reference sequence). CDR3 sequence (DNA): TGTGCCAGCAGCTTACCAACAGGGGGCCACACAGATACGCAGTATTTT. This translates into CASSLPTGGHTDTQYF.

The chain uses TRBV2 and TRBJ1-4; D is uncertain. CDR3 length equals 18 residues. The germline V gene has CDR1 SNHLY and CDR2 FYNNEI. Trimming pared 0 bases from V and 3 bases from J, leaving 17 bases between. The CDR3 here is CASSEAPLGVGANEKLFF. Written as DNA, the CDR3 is TGTGCCAGCAGTGAAGCCCCCCTTGGGGTCGGGGCTAATGAAAAACTGTTTTTT.

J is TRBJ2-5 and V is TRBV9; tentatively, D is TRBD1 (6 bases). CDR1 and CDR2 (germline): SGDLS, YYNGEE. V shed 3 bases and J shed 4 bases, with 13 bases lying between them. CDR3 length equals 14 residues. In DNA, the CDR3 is TGTGCCAGCAGCGAGCCGGGACACCGAGAGACCCAGTACTTC. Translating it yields CASSEPGHRETQYF.

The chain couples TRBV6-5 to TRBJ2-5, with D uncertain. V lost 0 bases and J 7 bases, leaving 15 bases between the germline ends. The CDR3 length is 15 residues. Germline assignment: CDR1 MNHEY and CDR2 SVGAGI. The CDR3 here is CASSYSGQFLATQYF. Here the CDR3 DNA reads TGTGCCAGCAGTTACTCGGGTCAATTTTTAGCGACCCAGTACTTC.

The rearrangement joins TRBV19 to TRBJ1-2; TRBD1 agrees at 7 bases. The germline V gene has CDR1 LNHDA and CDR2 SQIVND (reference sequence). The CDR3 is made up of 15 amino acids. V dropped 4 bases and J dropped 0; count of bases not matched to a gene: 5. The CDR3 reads CASSRTGRSNYGYTF. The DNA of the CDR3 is TGTGCCAGTAGTAGGACAGGCAGATCTAACTATGGCTACACCTTC.

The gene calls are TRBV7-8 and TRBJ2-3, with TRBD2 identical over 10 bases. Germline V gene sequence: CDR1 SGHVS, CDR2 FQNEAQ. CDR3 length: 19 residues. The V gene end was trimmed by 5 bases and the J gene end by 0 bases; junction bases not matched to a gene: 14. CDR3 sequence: CASSPRRTSGTSSTDTQYF. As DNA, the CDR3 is TGTGCCAGCAGCCCCCGCCGGACTAGCGGTACTTCTAGCACAGATACGCAGTATTTT.

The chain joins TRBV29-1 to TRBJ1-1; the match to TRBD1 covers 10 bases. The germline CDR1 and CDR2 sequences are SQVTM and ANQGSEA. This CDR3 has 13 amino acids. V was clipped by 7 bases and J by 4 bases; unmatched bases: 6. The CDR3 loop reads CSASDRGVTEAFF. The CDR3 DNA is TGCAGCGCCTCGGACAGGGGGGTCACTGAAGCTTTCTTT.

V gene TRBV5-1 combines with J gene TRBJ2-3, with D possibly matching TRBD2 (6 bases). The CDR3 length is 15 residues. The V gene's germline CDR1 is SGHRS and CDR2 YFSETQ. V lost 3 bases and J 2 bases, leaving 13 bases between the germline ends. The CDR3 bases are TGCGCCAGCAGCTCGGGGACTTACCTCACAGATACGCAGTATTTT. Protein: CASSSGTYLTDTQYF.

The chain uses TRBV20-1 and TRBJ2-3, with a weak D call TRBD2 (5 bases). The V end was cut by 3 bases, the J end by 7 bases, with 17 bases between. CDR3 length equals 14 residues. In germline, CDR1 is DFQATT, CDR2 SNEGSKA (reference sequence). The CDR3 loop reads CSASLPTGWNTQYF. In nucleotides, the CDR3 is TGCAGTGCTAGTTTGCCTACGGGGTGGAATACGCAGTATTTT.

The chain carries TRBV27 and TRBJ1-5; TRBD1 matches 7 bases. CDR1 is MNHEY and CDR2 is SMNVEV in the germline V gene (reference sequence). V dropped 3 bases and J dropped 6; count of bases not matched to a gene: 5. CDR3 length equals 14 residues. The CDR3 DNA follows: TGTGCCAGCAGTTTCGAGGGGGCGAGTCAGCCCCAGCATTTT. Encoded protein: CASSFEGASQPQHF.

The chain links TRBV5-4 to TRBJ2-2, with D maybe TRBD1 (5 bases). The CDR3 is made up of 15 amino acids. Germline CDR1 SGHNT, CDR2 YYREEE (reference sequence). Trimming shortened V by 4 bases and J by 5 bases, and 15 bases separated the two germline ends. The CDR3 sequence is CASSPAQGRTGELFF. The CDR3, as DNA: TGTGCCAGCAGCCCCGCCCAGGGAAGGACCGGGGAGCTGTTTTTT.

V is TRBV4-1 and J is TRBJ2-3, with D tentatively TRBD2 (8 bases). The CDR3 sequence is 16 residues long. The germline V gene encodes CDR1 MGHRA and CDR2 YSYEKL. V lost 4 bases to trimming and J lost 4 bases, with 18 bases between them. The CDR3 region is CASSPGGLDIADTQYF. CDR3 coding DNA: TGCGCCAGCAGCCCAGGGGGACTAGACATTGCAGATACGCAGTATTTT.

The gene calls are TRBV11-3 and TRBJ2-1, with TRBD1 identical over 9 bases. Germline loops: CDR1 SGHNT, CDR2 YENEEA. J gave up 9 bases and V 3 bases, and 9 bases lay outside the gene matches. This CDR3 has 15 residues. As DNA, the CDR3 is TGTGCCAGCAGCTTGTCGGGACAGGGATCAGGTGAGCAGTTCTTC. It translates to CASSLSGQGSGEQFF.

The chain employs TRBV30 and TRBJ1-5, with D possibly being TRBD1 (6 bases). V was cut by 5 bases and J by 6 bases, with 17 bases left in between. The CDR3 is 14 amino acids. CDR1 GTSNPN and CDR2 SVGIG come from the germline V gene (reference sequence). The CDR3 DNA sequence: TGTGCCTGGTCCCCCGGGGGGCAGGGTCAGCCCCAGCATTTT. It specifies CAWSPGGQGQPQHF.

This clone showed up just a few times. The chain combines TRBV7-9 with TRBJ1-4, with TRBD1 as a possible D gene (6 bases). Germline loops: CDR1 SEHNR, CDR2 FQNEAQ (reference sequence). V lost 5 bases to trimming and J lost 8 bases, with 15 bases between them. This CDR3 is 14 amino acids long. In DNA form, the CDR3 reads TGTGCCAGCAGCCACACAGGGAGGGAAGAAAAACTGTTTTTT. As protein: CASSHTGREEKLFF.

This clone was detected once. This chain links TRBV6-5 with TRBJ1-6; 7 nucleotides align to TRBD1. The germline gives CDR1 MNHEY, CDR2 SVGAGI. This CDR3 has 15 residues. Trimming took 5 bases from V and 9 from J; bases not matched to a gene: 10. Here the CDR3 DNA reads TGTGCCAGCAGTCAGGGGGGCCCCGGTGTTTCACCCCTCCACTTT. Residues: CASSQGGPGVSPLHF.

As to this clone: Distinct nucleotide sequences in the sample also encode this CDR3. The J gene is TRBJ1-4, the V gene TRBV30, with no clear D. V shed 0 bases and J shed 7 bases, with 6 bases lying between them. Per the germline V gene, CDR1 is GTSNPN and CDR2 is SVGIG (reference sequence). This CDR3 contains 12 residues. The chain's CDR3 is CAWSVLREKLFF. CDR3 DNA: TGTGCCTGGAGTGTTCTTCGTGAAAAACTGTTTTTT.

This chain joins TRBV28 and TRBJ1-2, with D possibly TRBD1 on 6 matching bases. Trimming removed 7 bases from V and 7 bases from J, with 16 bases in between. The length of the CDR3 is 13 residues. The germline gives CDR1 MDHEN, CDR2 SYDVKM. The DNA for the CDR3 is TGTGCCAGCATTGGGGGGGCTGGAGGTGGCTACACCTTC. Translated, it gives CASIGGAGGGYTF.